Listed here are 10 T cell receptor beta chains from one sample, sequenced in a study of blood T cell repertoires in COVID-19. Generated by immunoSEQ multiplex PCR, the TCRdb table keeps only in-frame clones and is missing some. The sample consists of around 68,000 clones, approximately 86% of them appearing once. Sequencing input: peripheral blood. The source is a man between 40 and 49 years old with COVID-19, enrolled during active disease.

The CDR3 sequence: CATSRTGQGAVLYGYTF. The CDR3 DNA is TGTGCCACCAGCAGAACGGGACAGGGGGCTGTACTCTATGGCTACACCTTC. The chain combines TRBV15 with TRBJ1-2, with 12 bases fitting TRBD1. V dropped 2 bases and J dropped 4; count of bases not matched to a gene: 8. The CDR3 is 17 residues long. Germline V CDR1 and CDR2: LNHNV, YYDKDF (reference sequence).

This chain uses TRBV11-2 with TRBJ1-2; weak D call: TRBD1 (5 bases). V gave up 3 bases and J gave up 7 bases, with 21 bases separating them. The CDR3 length is 16 residues. Germline loops: CDR1 SGHAT, CDR2 FQNNGV. CDR3 amino acids: CASSFSRAGLSAGYTF. CDR3 DNA: TGTGCCAGCAGCTTTTCCCGGGCAGGGCTTAGTGCTGGCTACACCTTC.

This rearrangement joins TRBV5-6 to TRBJ1-2, with 10 positions matching TRBD1. The CDR3 covers 14 residues. Trimming removed 7 bases from V and 1 base from J; junction bases left unmatched: 4. Germline V gene lookup returns CDR1 SGHDT and CDR2 YYEEEE. CDR3 sequence reads: CASLGQGDNYGYTF. The CDR3 coding sequence is TGTGCCAGCCTTGGACAGGGGGATAACTATGGCTACACCTTC.

J is TRBJ1-2 and V is TRBV7-9; D is uncertain. Germline loops: CDR1 SEHNR, CDR2 FQNEAQ (reference sequence). V was clipped by 3 bases and J by 4 bases, with 6 bases between them. CDR3 size: 12 residues. The CDR3 region is CASSFSGYGYTF. CDR3 bases: TGTGCCAGCAGCTTTTCGGGCTATGGCTACACCTTC.

This clone was seen only once. The rearrangement links TRBV19 to TRBJ2-5; a possible D gene is TRBD2 (6 bases). Trimming took 8 bases from V and 5 from J, leaving 15 bases between them. The CDR3 sequence is 13 residues long. Germline CDR1 and CDR2: LNHDA and SQIVND (reference sequence). The CDR3 coding sequence is TGTGCCAGTTCGGGAACTAGCATGGAGACCCAGTACTTC. It is translated as CASSGTSMETQYF.

This chain connects TRBV5-1 to TRBJ2-7; D possibly corresponds to TRBD1 (6 bases). The V gene lost 4 bases and the J gene lost 2 bases, with 13 bases spanning the gap. CDR1 is SGHRS, CDR2 YFSETQ, per germline. The CDR3 runs 14 residues. The CDR3 DNA reads TGCGCCAGCAGCCGGAACAGGGCCCCCTACGAGCAGTACTTC. This codes for CASSRNRAPYEQYF.

The DNA for the CDR3 is TGTGCCAGCAGCGGGACTAGCGGGAACACCGGGGAGCTGTTTTTT. Translating it yields CASSGTSGNTGELFF. This sequence joins TRBV2 and TRBJ2-2, with TRBD2 matching over 11 bases. V lost 6 bases, J lost 1 base, and 1 base stayed unmatched. Germline CDR1 reads SNHLY; CDR2 reads FYNNEI. CDR3 size: 15 residues.

V and J are TRBV5-1 and TRBJ2-1, with TRBD2 matching over 12 bases. V lost 0 bases, J lost 0 bases, and 4 bases stayed unmatched. This CDR3 comprises 18 residues. Germline V CDR1 and CDR2: SGHRS, YFSETQ. The CDR3 spells CASSLELAGGLSYNEQFF. CDR3 nucleotides: TGCGCCAGCAGCTTGGAACTAGCGGGGGGCCTCTCCTACAATGAGCAGTTCTTC.

The chain carries TRBV6-6 and TRBJ2-1, with 11 positions matching TRBD2. The V gene end was trimmed by 5 bases and the J gene end by 5 bases; junction bases not matched to a gene: 5. The CDR3 is made up of 15 amino acids. The germline V gene has CDR1 MNHNY and CDR2 SVGAGI (reference sequence). This chain's CDR3 is CASSRLAGTHNEQFF. In DNA form, the CDR3 reads TGTGCCAGCAGTCGACTAGCGGGAACACACAATGAGCAGTTCTTC.

The CDR3 is CSVRGDRGNTF. CDR3 nucleotide sequence: TGCAGTGTCAGAGGCGACAGAGGTAACACCTTC. This chain links TRBV20-1 with TRBJ1-2; TRBD1 might be the D (5 bases). This CDR3 comprises 11 residues. V was clipped by 7 bases and J by 12 bases, with 18 bases between them. From germline, CDR1 is DFQATT and CDR2 SNEGSKA (reference sequence).